The rows below give T cell receptor beta chains drawn from one sample of a study of blood T cells in healthy people across ages. TCRdb fed the 5' RACE reads into MiXCR, producing one record per CDR3 protein. Among about 640,000 distinct CDR3 sequences listed, 58% were seen once. The sample was blood. The receptor source for this set is a man between 60 and 70 years old in good health. Both conserved end residues are trimmed from each CDR3. The order of the fields is J gene, V gene, CDR3 protein.

J gene: TRBJ1-1; V gene: TRBV20-1; CDR3 protein: SAAGGSTEAF
J gene: TRBJ2-3; V gene: TRBV5-1; CDR3 protein: ASRSSSAGTDTQY
J gene: TRBJ2-4; V gene: TRBV13; CDR3 protein: ASSLGVQPVQY
J gene: TRBJ2-1; V gene: TRBV11-2; CDR3 protein: ASSETEYNEQF
J gene: TRBJ2-1; V gene: TRBV7-9; CDR3 protein: ASSWDGGNEQF
J gene: TRBJ1-2; V gene: TRBV27; CDR3 protein: ASSRLQGAGGYT
J gene: TRBJ1-1; V gene: TRBV5-1; CDR3 protein: ASSLFGGNTEAF
J gene: TRBJ1-2; V gene: TRBV25-1; CDR3 protein: ASSVRNYGYT
J gene: TRBJ2-7; V gene: TRBV5-4; CDR3 protein: ASSFVAGTNAYEQY
J gene: TRBJ2-7; V gene: TRBV20-1; CDR3 protein: SASLRPDYQYEQY
J gene: TRBJ2-5; V gene: TRBV3-1; CDR3 protein: ASSLFFPSGSAETQY
J gene: TRBJ2-5; V gene: TRBV10-3; CDR3 protein: AISESAEGETQY
J gene: .; V gene: TRBV20-1; CDR3 protein: SAGAGGGTDTQY
J gene: TRBJ1-2; V gene: TRBV2; CDR3 protein: ASRLQTTNEGYT
J gene: TRBJ1-2; V gene: TRBV20-1; CDR3 protein: SAPTRRSESGYT
J gene: TRBJ1-2; V gene: TRBV6-6; CDR3 protein: ASSTDYGYT
J gene: TRBJ2-7; V gene: TRBV2; CDR3 protein: ASSEAAGTSYEQY
J gene: TRBJ2-4; V gene: TRBV7-2; CDR3 protein: ASSVGDSNIQY
J gene: TRBJ2-6; V gene: TRBV29-1; CDR3 protein: AGVSGANVLT
J gene: TRBJ2-5; V gene: TRBV7-2; CDR3 protein: ASSLGGQVETQY
J gene: TRBJ1-1; V gene: TRBV5-1; CDR3 protein: ASSLGGASNTEAF
J gene: TRBJ2-5; V gene: TRBV29-1; CDR3 protein: SVGGQGYETQY
J gene: TRBJ2-1; V gene: TRBV12-3/TRBV12-4; CDR3 protein: ASSFHLAGGNEQF
J gene: TRBJ2-1; V gene: TRBV5-6; CDR3 protein: ASSLTPTWNEQF
J gene: TRBJ2-7; V gene: TRBV25-1; CDR3 protein: ASSVTGVGSYEQY
J gene: TRBJ2-7; V gene: TRBV4-2; CDR3 protein: ASSHEWGSQEELKQY
J gene: TRBJ1-2; V gene: TRBV18; CDR3 protein: ASSPPGTGASYGYT
J gene: .; V gene: TRBV6-4; CDR3 protein: ASSDPVETAQETQY
J gene: .; V gene: TRBV20-1; CDR3 protein: SARRTGKSYEQY
J gene: TRBJ2-1; V gene: TRBV5-1; CDR3 protein: ASSRRMNNEQF
J gene: TRBJ2-7; V gene: TRBV18; CDR3 protein: ASSPTGNEQY
J gene: TRBJ1-1; V gene: TRBV10-3; CDR3 protein: AITPTGPNTEAF
J gene: TRBJ2-4; V gene: TRBV7-2; CDR3 protein: ASSLAGSSRAKNIQY